This is a list of T cell receptor beta chains from one sample in a study of regulatory T cells in long-lasting Graves disease. TCRdb re-called the multiplex PCR reads through MiXCR, storing one row per CDR3 protein. This table holds roughly 400,000 distinct CDR3 sequences, roughly 20% found once. The source material was peripheral blood mononuclear cells (PBMCs), sampled when the disease was refractory, from a patient treated with antithyroid drugs. Every receptor here comes from a female donor with Graves disease. CDR3s include the opening cysteine and the closing phenylalanine or tryptophan. The order of the fields is CDR3 length, V gene, J gene, CDR3 protein.

cdr3_length: 15
v_call: TRBV3-1
j_call: TRBJ2-5
cdr3_aa: CASSQDSTSHETQYF

cdr3_length: 13
v_call: TRBV29-1
j_call: TRBJ2-5
cdr3_aa: CSAQRGGPETQYF

cdr3_length: 16
v_call: TRBV25-1
j_call: TRBJ2-7
cdr3_aa: CASSEYEGSPSYEQYF

cdr3_length: 19
v_call: TRBV6-1
j_call: TRBJ2-5
cdr3_aa: CASSEERWMSGSKQETQYF

cdr3_length: 15
v_call: TRBV25-1
j_call: TRBJ1-1
cdr3_aa: CASSSWTGQRGEAFF

cdr3_length: 14
v_call: TRBV5-5
j_call: TRBJ2-5
cdr3_aa: CASSLPGNQETQYF

cdr3_length: 14
v_call: TRBV7-2
j_call: TRBJ1-1
cdr3_aa: CASSLVAANTEAFF

cdr3_length: 14
v_call: TRBV20-1
j_call: TRBJ2-7
cdr3_aa: CSATLLAGAYEQYF

cdr3_length: 14
v_call: TRBV19
j_call: TRBJ1-1
cdr3_aa: CASSIADKNTEAFF

cdr3_length: 15
v_call: TRBV28
j_call: TRBJ2-3
cdr3_aa: CASSFTITLTDTQYF

cdr3_length: 15
v_call: TRBV5-4
j_call: TRBJ2-7
cdr3_aa: CASSPTGTGGSEQYF

cdr3_length: 15
v_call: TRBV5-5
j_call: TRBJ1-5
cdr3_aa: CASSGTGADNQPQHF

cdr3_length: 15
v_call: TRBV12-3/TRBV12-4
j_call: TRBJ2-3
cdr3_aa: CASSSPAGSTDTQYF

cdr3_length: 13
v_call: TRBV27
j_call: TRBJ2-7
cdr3_aa: CASSYGGGNEQYF

cdr3_length: 16
v_call: TRBV7-2
j_call: TRBJ1-1
cdr3_aa: CASSLDFTGANTEAFF

cdr3_length: 15
v_call: TRBV3-1
j_call: TRBJ2-7
cdr3_aa: CASSLGRQGPYEQYF

cdr3_length: 15
v_call: TRBV10-2
j_call: TRBJ1-4
cdr3_aa: CASTSHRGANEKLFF

cdr3_length: 18
v_call: TRBV10-1
j_call: TRBJ2-3
cdr3_aa: CASSEESGRAGATDTQYF

cdr3_length: 10
v_call: TRBV20-1
j_call: TRBJ1-2
cdr3_aa: CSVRDYGYTF

cdr3_length: 14
v_call: TRBV5-5
j_call: TRBJ1-1
cdr3_aa: CASSLYRGQTEAFF

cdr3_length: 13
v_call: TRBV28
j_call: TRBJ1-5
cdr3_aa: CASITNPNQPQHF

cdr3_length: 12
v_call: TRBV28
j_call: TRBJ2-7
cdr3_aa: CASRDSFYEQYF

cdr3_length: 13
v_call: TRBV6-1
j_call: TRBJ1-2
cdr3_aa: CASRTTVVDGYTF

cdr3_length: 14
v_call: TRBV5-1
j_call: TRBJ1-1
cdr3_aa: CASSLSGGAAEAFF

cdr3_length: 14
v_call: TRBV7-2
j_call: TRBJ2-5
cdr3_aa: CASSLGRFQETQYF

cdr3_length: 15
v_call: TRBV5-4
j_call: TRBJ1-2
cdr3_aa: CASSVGRDRVEGYTF

cdr3_length: 13
v_call: TRBV20-1
j_call: TRBJ2-6
cdr3_aa: CSASHSGANVLTF

cdr3_length: 13
v_call: TRBV29-1
j_call: TRBJ1-3
cdr3_aa: CSAGTGTGNTIYF

cdr3_length: 13
v_call: TRBV6-2/TRBV6-3
j_call: TRBJ2-7
cdr3_aa: CASSYRGLYEQYF

cdr3_length: 12
v_call: TRBV28
j_call: TRBJ2-3
cdr3_aa: CASSSQLDTQYF

cdr3_length: 16
v_call: TRBV13
j_call: TRBJ2-1
cdr3_aa: CASSLRREGQYNEQFF

cdr3_length: 14
v_call: TRBV10-3
j_call: TRBJ2-5
cdr3_aa: CAISESAYQETQYF

cdr3_length: 14
v_call: TRBV19
j_call: TRBJ1-5
cdr3_aa: CASSVAASNQPQHF